These T cell receptor beta chains were read from a single sample in a study of memory CD4+ T cells and cytomegalovirus serostatus. The table came from immunoSEQ multiplex PCR; TCRdb's copy has only in-frame clones and leaves some out. The sample contains 50,000 to 75,000 clones, more than 75% of which appear only once. The sequencing sample was made of memory CD4+ T cells from blood. The receptors were gathered from an adult in good health and CMV-seronegative. Each CDR3 is given with its conserved first and last residue. A D gene is named only where the DNA matches it firmly. Clone size is not always given. Where it is, it says once, few, many or a class for expanded clones.

D gene: -
clone size: -
V gene: TRBV19
J gene: TRBJ1-1
CDR3 DNA: TGTGCCAGTAGTTACTCGAACACTGAAGCTTTCTTT
CDR3 protein: CASSYSNTEAFF

D gene: -
clone size: -
V gene: TRBV11-2
J gene: TRBJ2-3
CDR3 DNA: TGTGCCAGCAGCCCCTATAGGGCAGATACGCAGTATTTT
CDR3 protein: CASSPYRADTQYF

D gene: -
clone size: -
V gene: TRBV2
J gene: TRBJ2-1
CDR3 DNA: TGTGCCAGCAGTGACGAACTGGGACGATACAATGAGCAGTTCTTC
CDR3 protein: CASSDELGRYNEQFF

D gene: TRBD1
clone size: -
V gene: TRBV11-2
J gene: TRBJ2-5
CDR3 DNA: TGTGCCAGCAGTCGAGGACAGGGGGCGAGGGAGACCCAGTACTTC
CDR3 protein: CASSRGQGARETQYF

D gene: TRBD2
clone size: -
V gene: TRBV7-2
J gene: TRBJ2-7
CDR3 DNA: TGTGCCAGCAGCTTAGGACTAGCCGCCTACGAGCAGTACTTC
CDR3 protein: CASSLGLAAYEQYF

D gene: TRBD2
clone size: few
V gene: TRBV5-1
J gene: TRBJ2-3
CDR3 DNA: TGCGCCAGCAGCTTGCCCCAATTCCCGGGACTAGAGCGCACAGATACGCAGTATTTT
CDR3 protein: CASSLPQFPGLERTDTQYF

D gene: TRBD1
clone size: -
V gene: TRBV5-1
J gene: TRBJ1-2
CDR3 DNA: TGCGCCAGCAGCTTGCGGGCAGGGGGCGACTATGGCTACACCTTC
CDR3 protein: CASSLRAGGDYGYTF

D gene: TRBD2
clone size: -
V gene: TRBV19
J gene: TRBJ2-1
CDR3 DNA: TGTGCCAGTACATCCTTTTCAGCGGGGACTTACAATGAGCAGTTCTTC
CDR3 protein: CASTSFSAGTYNEQFF

D gene: TRBD1
clone size: -
V gene: TRBV5-1
J gene: TRBJ1-2
CDR3 DNA: TGCGCCAGCAGCCTGGGGGACAGGGGTTCGTTCGGCTACACCTTC
CDR3 protein: CASSLGDRGSFGYTF

D gene: -
clone size: once
V gene: TRBV7-9
J gene: TRBJ1-5
CDR3 DNA: TGTGCCAGCAGCACAGGGAATAGCAATCAGCCCCAGCATTTT
CDR3 protein: CASSTGNSNQPQHF

D gene: TRBD2
clone size: once
V gene: TRBV19
J gene: TRBJ2-7
CDR3 DNA: TGTGCCAGTAGTCGCATGGAGGCTAGCGGAGCTTACGAGCAGTACTTC
CDR3 protein: CASSRMEASGAYEQYF

D gene: -
clone size: -
V gene: TRBV5-5
J gene: TRBJ1-5
CDR3 DNA: TGTGCCAGCAGCTTGGAGCGGGATCAGCCCCAGCATTTT
CDR3 protein: CASSLERDQPQHF

D gene: -
clone size: once
V gene: TRBV10-2
J gene: TRBJ1-2
CDR3 DNA: TGCGCCAGCAGTCCTGCCCCTAGGGATGGCTACACCTTC
CDR3 protein: CASSPAPRDGYTF

D gene: -
clone size: -
V gene: TRBV28
J gene: TRBJ2-7
CDR3 DNA: TGTGCCAGCAGTTGGGACCGAAACTCCTACGAGCAGTACTTC
CDR3 protein: CASSWDRNSYEQYF

D gene: TRBD1
clone size: -
V gene: TRBV4-1
J gene: TRBJ2-4
CDR3 DNA: TGCGCCAGCAGCCCCAGCGAGGGGGACAGGGGTAAAAACATTCAGTACTTC
CDR3 protein: CASSPSEGDRGKNIQYF

D gene: -
clone size: -
V gene: TRBV7-2
J gene: TRBJ2-5
CDR3 DNA: TGTGCCAGCAGCTTGGGACTGCGGGAGACCCAGTACTTC
CDR3 protein: CASSLGLRETQYF

D gene: TRBD1
clone size: -
V gene: TRBV5-1
J gene: TRBJ1-2
CDR3 DNA: TGCGCCAGCAGCTCCCGGACAGGGGAGGTCGGCTACACCTTC
CDR3 protein: CASSSRTGEVGYTF

D gene: -
clone size: -
V gene: TRBV6-5
J gene: TRBJ1-5
CDR3 DNA: TGTGCCAGCAGTTACTCGTTCAATCAGCCCCAGCATTTT
CDR3 protein: CASSYSFNQPQHF

D gene: -
clone size: -
V gene: TRBV7-8
J gene: TRBJ1-1
CDR3 DNA: TGTGCCAGCAGCCCGACAGTATTGAACACTGAAGCTTTCTTT
CDR3 protein: CASSPTVLNTEAFF

D gene: TRBD1
clone size: -
V gene: TRBV28
J gene: TRBJ2-7
CDR3 DNA: TGTGCCAGCAGTCCCCCCCCCGGGACAGGGGCGGGCTACGAGCAGTACTTC
CDR3 protein: CASSPPPGTGAGYEQYF

D gene: -
clone size: -
V gene: TRBV5-1
J gene: TRBJ1-1
CDR3 DNA: TGCGCCAGCAGCTCCGAACAGGGATTGGCTGAAGCTTTCTTT
CDR3 protein: CASSSEQGLAEAFF

D gene: TRBD2
clone size: -
V gene: TRBV7-3
J gene: TRBJ2-3
CDR3 DNA: TGTGCCAGCAGCCTAGCGGGCCTCAGCACAGATACGCAGTATTTT
CDR3 protein: CASSLAGLSTDTQYF

D gene: TRBD1
clone size: -
V gene: TRBV5-1
J gene: TRBJ1-1
CDR3 DNA: TGCGCCAGCAGCCCCCAAATCGGCGGGACAGGGGGCCGCAACACTGAAGCTTTCTTT
CDR3 protein: CASSPQIGGTGGRNTEAFF

D gene: -
clone size: -
V gene: TRBV7-2
J gene: TRBJ2-7
CDR3 DNA: TGTGCCAGCAGTCCAGGTCCGGGATTATACGAGCAGTACTTC
CDR3 protein: CASSPGPGLYEQYF

D gene: TRBD2
clone size: -
V gene: TRBV28
J gene: TRBJ2-3
CDR3 DNA: TGTGCCAGCAGGATTGACCCTAGCGGGGGAACAGATACGCAGTATTTT
CDR3 protein: CASRIDPSGGTDTQYF

D gene: -
clone size: -
V gene: TRBV6-5
J gene: TRBJ1-3
CDR3 DNA: TGTGCCAGCAGTTCGGACAACTCTGGAAACACCATATATTTT
CDR3 protein: CASSSDNSGNTIYF

D gene: -
clone size: once
V gene: TRBV19
J gene: TRBJ1-4
CDR3 DNA: TGTGCCAGTAGATACGGGACTCGGGAAAAACTGTTTTTT
CDR3 protein: CASRYGTREKLFF

D gene: TRBD1
clone size: -
V gene: TRBV15
J gene: TRBJ2-7
CDR3 DNA: TGTGCCACCAGCACCTACAGGGGATCCTACGAGCAGTACTTC
CDR3 protein: CATSTYRGSYEQYF

D gene: -
clone size: -
V gene: TRBV19
J gene: TRBJ1-5
CDR3 DNA: TGTGCCAGTAGTGCGGGGTCAGGGGCCGGACGGGGCAATCAGCCCCAGCATTTT
CDR3 protein: CASSAGSGAGRGNQPQHF

D gene: -
clone size: -
V gene: TRBV15
J gene: TRBJ2-3
CDR3 DNA: TGTGCCACCAGCAGCGACAGGAGCGCGGCAGATACGCAGTATTTT
CDR3 protein: CATSSDRSAADTQYF

D gene: TRBD1
clone size: -
V gene: TRBV7-9
J gene: TRBJ1-2
CDR3 DNA: TGTGCCAGCAGCTTCGGACAGGTGGATGGCTACACCTTC
CDR3 protein: CASSFGQVDGYTF

D gene: -
clone size: -
V gene: TRBV6-5
J gene: TRBJ2-7
CDR3 DNA: TGTGCCAGCAGTTATATAGGCCGCGAGCAGTACTTC
CDR3 protein: CASSYIGREQYF

D gene: -
clone size: few
V gene: TRBV19
J gene: TRBJ2-6
CDR3 DNA: TGTGCCAGTAGTATACGGTCCAGGCGCCTTTCAGGGGCCAACGTCCTGACTTTC
CDR3 protein: CASSIRSRRLSGANVLTF

D gene: TRBD1
clone size: -
V gene: TRBV5-6
J gene: TRBJ2-1
CDR3 DNA: TGTGCCAGCACCCCCCGGGACAGGGGCTACAATGAGCAGTTCTTC
CDR3 protein: CASTPRDRGYNEQFF

D gene: -
clone size: -
V gene: TRBV29-1
J gene: TRBJ2-3
CDR3 DNA: TGCAGCGTTGAGAACTTGGTTGGTACGCAATATTTT
CDR3 protein: CSVENLVGTQYF

D gene: -
clone size: -
V gene: TRBV11-3
J gene: TRBJ2-5
CDR3 DNA: TGTGCCAGCTCTCGGGGGCGTAATCCTACGGAGACCCAGTACTTC
CDR3 protein: CASSRGRNPTETQYF

D gene: -
clone size: few
V gene: TRBV30
J gene: TRBJ2-3
CDR3 DNA: TGTGCCTGGAGTACGAGACTAGAGGCCACAGATACGCAGTATTTT
CDR3 protein: CAWSTRLEATDTQYF

D gene: -
clone size: -
V gene: TRBV27
J gene: TRBJ2-1
CDR3 DNA: TGTGCCAGCAGGGGGCGGGACTCCTACAATGAGCAGTTCTTC
CDR3 protein: CASRGRDSYNEQFF

D gene: TRBD2
clone size: -
V gene: TRBV7-2
J gene: TRBJ2-7
CDR3 DNA: TGTGCCAGCAGCTTAGTCTGGACTAGCAGCTACGAGCAGTACTTC
CDR3 protein: CASSLVWTSSYEQYF

D gene: -
clone size: few
V gene: TRBV4-1
J gene: TRBJ1-6
CDR3 DNA: TGCGCCAGCAGCCAAGAAAGGGGGGACTCCTATAATTCACCCCTCCACTTT
CDR3 protein: CASSQERGDSYNSPLHF

D gene: -
clone size: -
V gene: TRBV7-2
J gene: TRBJ1-5
CDR3 DNA: TGTGCCAGCAGCTTATTTTATAGCAATCAGCCCCAGCATTTT
CDR3 protein: CASSLFYSNQPQHF

D gene: -
clone size: once
V gene: TRBV15
J gene: TRBJ2-7
CDR3 DNA: TGTGCCACCAGTAGCACGGTTCTTAGGTCTGGCGAGCAGTACTTC
CDR3 protein: CATSSTVLRSGEQYF

D gene: TRBD2
clone size: -
V gene: TRBV6-1
J gene: TRBJ2-1
CDR3 DNA: TGTGCCAGCAGTATTACGACTAGCGCTTTAAATGAGCAGTTCTTC
CDR3 protein: CASSITTSALNEQFF

D gene: -
clone size: few
V gene: TRBV12-5
J gene: TRBJ1-2
CDR3 DNA: TGTGCTAGTGGCTCACTGCCGGGACAACCTTCAAGCACCTTC
CDR3 protein: CASGSLPGQPSSTF

D gene: TRBD2
clone size: -
V gene: TRBV7-3
J gene: TRBJ2-5
CDR3 DNA: TGTGCCAGCAGCGAGGTTTACGGGGGGAGGGAGACCCAGTACTTC
CDR3 protein: CASSEVYGGRETQYF

D gene: -
clone size: -
V gene: TRBV11-3
J gene: TRBJ2-1
CDR3 DNA: TGTGCCAGCAGCTCTCCTGACAGTTACAATGAGCAGTTCTTC
CDR3 protein: CASSSPDSYNEQFF

D gene: TRBD1
clone size: few
V gene: TRBV10-3
J gene: TRBJ1-4
CDR3 DNA: TGTGCCATCAGTGAGCGGGGACAGACCAATGAAAAACTGTTTTTT
CDR3 protein: CAISERGQTNEKLFF

D gene: -
clone size: few
V gene: TRBV4-1
J gene: TRBJ2-7
CDR3 DNA: TGCGCCAGCAGCCATGGGTTAGGACGGAACTACGAGCAGTACTTC
CDR3 protein: CASSHGLGRNYEQYF

D gene: TRBD1
clone size: -
V gene: TRBV5-1
J gene: TRBJ1-1
CDR3 DNA: TGCGCCAGCAGCTGGGGGACAGGGTGGGGGAGGAACACTGAAGCTTTCTTT
CDR3 protein: CASSWGTGWGRNTEAFF

D gene: -
clone size: few
V gene: TRBV4-2
J gene: TRBJ2-3
CDR3 DNA: TGTGCCAGCAGCCAAGATAATAGGGCAGTCCGGTCGGATACGCAGTATTTT
CDR3 protein: CASSQDNRAVRSDTQYF

D gene: -
clone size: -
V gene: TRBV7-2
J gene: TRBJ2-3
CDR3 DNA: TGTGCCAGCAGCTTACAGAATTCAGATACGCAGTATTTT
CDR3 protein: CASSLQNSDTQYF

D gene: -
clone size: -
V gene: TRBV28
J gene: TRBJ2-3
CDR3 DNA: TGTGCCAGCAGCCCCCCTTTCCCGCTCAGCACAGATACGCAGTATTTT
CDR3 protein: CASSPPFPLSTDTQYF

D gene: -
clone size: -
V gene: TRBV7-6
J gene: TRBJ2-3
CDR3 DNA: TGTGCCAGCAGCTTAGCGGGGGCCACAGATACGCAGTATTTT
CDR3 protein: CASSLAGATDTQYF

D gene: -
clone size: -
V gene: TRBV6-5
J gene: TRBJ1-1
CDR3 DNA: TGTGCCAGCAGTTACCCGGGCCAGGGAGCTTTCTTT
CDR3 protein: CASSYPGQGAFF

D gene: TRBD1
clone size: -
V gene: TRBV6-4
J gene: TRBJ1-1
CDR3 DNA: TGTGCCAGCAGTGCATCCGGGACAGGGAACACTGAAGCTTTCTTT
CDR3 protein: CASSASGTGNTEAFF

D gene: -
clone size: -
V gene: TRBV10-3
J gene: TRBJ2-5
CDR3 DNA: TGTGCCATCAGTGAGTCGACGGGTGGAGAGACCCAGTACTTC
CDR3 protein: CAISESTGGETQYF

D gene: -
clone size: -
V gene: TRBV4-1
J gene: TRBJ1-5
CDR3 DNA: TGCGCCAGCAGCCACCGGGACAGCAATCAGCCCCAGCATTTT
CDR3 protein: CASSHRDSNQPQHF

D gene: TRBD2
clone size: -
V gene: TRBV10-2
J gene: TRBJ2-1
CDR3 DNA: TGCGCCACCCCACGCCGTCGGACTAGGGATGAGCAGTTCTTC
CDR3 protein: CATPRRRTRDEQFF

D gene: TRBD1
clone size: few
V gene: TRBV6-5
J gene: TRBJ1-6
CDR3 DNA: TGTGCCAGCAGCTCGACAGGGGATCGGACACCCCTCCACTTT
CDR3 protein: CASSSTGDRTPLHF